The next 19 T cell receptor beta chains were all read from a single sample in a study of shared clonotypes between healthy human individuals. Naive CD8 isolation took CD45RO-negative cells positively selected for CCR7 and excluded terminally differentiated effector memory CD45RA+ cells. Produced via immunoSEQ multiplex PCR; TCRdb's table is partial and in-frame only. The repertoire holds hundreds of thousands of clones, with 95% to 96% as singletons. The sample comprised naive CD8+ T cells sorted from blood. The receptors shown here come from a woman in her twenties or thirties in good health.

The gene calls are TRBV7-9 and TRBJ2-3; TRBD2 matches at 7 bases. This CDR3 comprises 17 residues. The V gene end was trimmed by 3 bases and the J gene end by 4 bases; junction bases not matched to a gene: 13. Germline CDR1 and CDR2: SEHNR and FQNEAQ (reference sequence). The DNA for the CDR3 is TGTGCCAGCAGCTTGACGGCGGGAGAGGGCGACCCAGATACGCAGTATTTT. Protein sequence: CASSLTAGEGDPDTQYF.

The V gene is TRBV27, the J gene TRBJ2-2; TRBD1 agrees at 11 bases. In germline, CDR1 is MNHEY, CDR2 SMNVEV (reference sequence). This CDR3 is built from 16 residues. The junction had 10 bases not matched to a gene; V was cut back by 6 bases and J by 7 bases. The CDR3 spells CASSSPGTGGIGELFF. Here the CDR3 DNA reads TGTGCCAGCAGCTCACCGGGGACAGGGGGGATCGGGGAGCTGTTTTTT.

In this sample, this clone turned up once. This sequence joins TRBV2 and TRBJ2-1; 10 bases are shared with TRBD2. Germline V gives CDR1 SNHLY, CDR2 FYNNEI. V shed 0 bases, J shed 0 bases, and the junction held 5 bases outside the gene matches. CDR3 size: 18 residues. The CDR3 sequence is CASSEAPLAGVSYNEQFF. CDR3 DNA sequence: TGTGCCAGCAGTGAAGCACCCCTAGCGGGAGTCTCCTACAATGAGCAGTTCTTC.

This clone was counted once. This rearrangement joins TRBV5-6 to TRBJ1-2; the D is unclear. Trimming removed 0 bases from V and 4 bases from J, with 7 bases in between. From germline, CDR1 is SGHDT and CDR2 YYEEEE. CDR3 length: 13 residues. In DNA, the CDR3 is TGTGCCAGCAGCTTGGTGTCCGGCTATGGCTACACCTTC. It yields the protein CASSLVSGYGYTF.

This clone occurred once. The chain is built from TRBV27 and TRBJ2-7; 8 bases agree with TRBD1. The trim removed 4 bases at V and 5 bases at J, leaving 13 bases unmatched. Germline loops: CDR1 MNHEY, CDR2 SMNVEV (reference sequence). The CDR3 has 16 residues. This CDR3 is CASSWGRTGHSHEQYF. CDR3 nucleotide sequence: TGTGCCAGCAGTTGGGGCCGGACAGGGCATTCCCACGAGCAGTACTTC.

The genes are TRBV7-2 and TRBJ2-7; D is undetermined. The CDR3 loop spans 14 amino acids. Trimming cost V 4 bases and J 6 bases, with 16 bases left between them. Germline CDR1 SGHTA, CDR2 FQGNSA. The CDR3 is CASSSTRTMSEQYF. The CDR3 region has the DNA TGTGCCAGCAGCTCTACCAGAACGATGAGCGAGCAGTACTTC.

This clone appeared a single time. The J gene is TRBJ2-1, the V gene TRBV2; D perhaps matches TRBD1 (5 bases). The CDR3 consists of 13 residues. Trimming stripped 3 bases from V and 8 bases from J, with 11 bases between. CDR1 and CDR2 (germline): SNHLY, FYNNEI. The CDR3 region is CASSERQGDEQFF. CDR3 bases: TGTGCCAGCAGTGAGAGGCAGGGCGATGAGCAGTTCTTC. The full variable domain, with the rest looked up from reference TRBV2 and TRBJ2-1, is EPEVTQTPSHQVTQMGQEVILRCVPISNHLYFYWYRQILGQKVEFLVSFYNNEISEKSEIFDDQFSVERPDGSNFTLKIRSTKLEDSAMYFCASSERQGDEQFFGPGTRLTVL.

This clone was recorded only once. V is TRBV30 and J is TRBJ2-1; TRBD2 matches 7 bases. Trimming at V came to 4 bases and at J to 6 bases, leaving 12 bases not matched to a gene. The CDR3 sequence is 15 residues long. CDR1 is GTSNPN and CDR2 is SVGIG in the germline V gene (reference sequence). CDR3 in DNA: TGTGCCTGGATCCGGCTCGCGGGAGCGGGCAATGAGCAGTTCTTC. It translates to CAWIRLAGAGNEQFF.

The CDR3 loop is CASTLREGQETQYF. The CDR3 bases are TGTGCCAGCACCCTGCGAGAGGGACAAGAGACCCAGTACTTC. V usage is TRBV7-2 and J usage is TRBJ2-5; D is possibly TRBD2 (5 bases). V was pared by 7 bases and J by 2 bases, with 14 bases between. The CDR3 extends over 14 amino acids. Germline CDR1 and CDR2: SGHTA and FQGNSA.

The chain employs TRBV19 and TRBJ2-1, with no clear D. Germline CDR1 is LNHDA and CDR2 is SQIVND (reference sequence). This CDR3 is 12 amino acids long. Trimming took off 6 bases at V and 6 bases at J, with 9 bases between the two ends. CDR3 sequence: CASSPISNEQFF. The CDR3 DNA sequence: TGTGCCAGTAGCCCAATTTCCAATGAGCAGTTCTTC.

The chain combines TRBV9 with TRBJ1-2; D possibly corresponds to TRBD1 (5 bases). V shed 3 bases and J shed 8 bases, with 11 bases lying between them. Germline V gene sequence: CDR1 SGDLS, CDR2 YYNGEE. There are 12 residues in the CDR3. Written as DNA, the CDR3 is TGTGCCAGCAGCGGGAGCAGGGAGGGCTACACCTTC. It encodes CASSGSREGYTF. Supplemented by reference TRBV9 and TRBJ1-2, the full variable domain reads DSGVTQTPKHLITATGQRVTLRCSPRSGDLSVYWYQQSLDQGLQFLIQYYNGEERAKGNILERFSAQQFPDLHSELNLSSLELGDSALYFCASSGSREGYTFGSGTRLTVV.

As DNA, the CDR3 is TGTGCCAGCAGCACGACGACAGGGGTGGAGTATTCTAACTATGGCTACACCTTC. Protein product: CASSTTTGVEYSNYGYTF. The V call is TRBV28, the J call TRBJ1-2, with 8 bases that match TRBD1. The germline V gene encodes CDR1 MDHEN and CDR2 SYDVKM. This CDR3 region has 18 residues. Trimming at V came to 6 bases and at J to 0 bases, leaving 15 bases not matched to a gene.

DNA of the CDR3: TGTGCCAGCGGACAGGGTTTTAATTCACCCCTCCACTTT. Translating gives CASGQGFNSPLHF. The V gene is TRBV7-8, the J gene TRBJ1-6; 8 nucleotides line up with TRBD1. Trimming at V came to 8 bases and at J to 6 bases, leaving 3 bases not matched to a gene. The CDR3 contains 13 residues. Germline loops: CDR1 SGHVS, CDR2 FQNEAQ.

The V and J genes are TRBV19 and TRBJ2-7; D gene unclear. Germline CDR1 LNHDA, CDR2 SQIVND (reference sequence). The CDR3 runs 14 residues. V was pared by 3 bases and J by 3 bases, with 12 bases between. The chain's CDR3 is CASSMAVNSYEQYF. CDR3 DNA: TGTGCCAGTAGTATGGCAGTGAACAGCTACGAGCAGTACTTC.

V usage is TRBV5-1 and J usage is TRBJ2-7, with TRBD2 identical over 8 bases. The CDR3 extends over 18 amino acids. V shed 3 bases and J 3 bases; nucleotides not matched to a gene: 17. CDR1 and CDR2 (germline): SGHRS, YFSETQ. The CDR3 DNA reads as TGCGCCAGCAGCTCGCCGCGGGAGCCGGGACTAGGGGTCTACGAGCAGTACTTC. Translation gives CASSSPREPGLGVYEQYF. The entire variable domain, with the rest obtained from reference TRBV5-1 and TRBJ2-7, is as follows: KAGVTQTPRYLIKTRGQQVTLSCSPISGHRSVSWYQQTPGQGLQFLFEYFSETQRNKGNFPGRFSGRQFSNSRSEMNVSTLELGDSALYLCASSSPREPGLGVYEQYFGPGTRLTVT.

V and J are TRBV21-1 and TRBJ2-2; no check of the table's D call, TRBD2, against the DNA was made. TRBV21-1 is flagged as a pseudogene. This CDR3 region has 13 residues. The CDR3 coding sequence is TGTGCCAGCAGCAAAGCAGCGGCCGGGGAGCTGTTTTTT. Translated: CASSKAAAGELFF.

This chain uses TRBV2 with TRBJ1-3, with D perhaps TRBD1 (5 bases). The V end was cut by 7 bases, the J end by 1 base, with 17 bases between. The germline gives CDR1 SNHLY, CDR2 FYNNEI. The CDR3 is 16 amino acids. CDR3 DNA: TGTGCCAGCACAGGACCGGGACGGCTTTCTGGAAACACCATATATTTT. Protein sequence: CASTGPGRLSGNTIYF.

The chain uses TRBV13 and TRBJ2-5; tentative D call: TRBD1 (6 bases). Germline lookup yields CDR1 PRHDT and CDR2 FYEKMQ (reference sequence). Trimming removed 2 bases from V and 3 bases from J, with 13 bases in between. This CDR3 is 15 amino acids long. CDR3 sequence reads: CASSLRGQLKETQYF. DNA for the CDR3: TGTGCCAGCAGCTTAAGAGGACAGCTAAAAGAGACCCAGTACTTC.

The V gene is TRBV9, the J gene TRBJ1-2; TRBD1 might be the D (6 bases). The V and J ends lost 3 bases and 1 base respectively, with 25 bases between them. Germline CDR1 is SGDLS and CDR2 is YYNGEE. The CDR3 spans 19 residues. The CDR3 DNA is TGTGCCAGCAGCGACAGGGCGGGGGACGTGGGCCCCTTTAACTATGGCTACACCTTC. It encodes CASSDRAGDVGPFNYGYTF.